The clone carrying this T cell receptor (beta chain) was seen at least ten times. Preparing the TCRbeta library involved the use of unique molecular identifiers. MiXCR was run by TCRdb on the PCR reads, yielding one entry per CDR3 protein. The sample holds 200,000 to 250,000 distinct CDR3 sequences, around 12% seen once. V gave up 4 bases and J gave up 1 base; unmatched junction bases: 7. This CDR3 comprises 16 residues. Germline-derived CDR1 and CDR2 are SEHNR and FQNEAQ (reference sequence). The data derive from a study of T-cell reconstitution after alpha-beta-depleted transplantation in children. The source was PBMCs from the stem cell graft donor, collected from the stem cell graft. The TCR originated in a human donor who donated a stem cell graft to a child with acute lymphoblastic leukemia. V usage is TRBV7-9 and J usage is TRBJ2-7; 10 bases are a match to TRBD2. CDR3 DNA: TGTGCCAGCAGCTCCTCCCTAGCGGGAGAATCCTACGAGCAGTACTTC. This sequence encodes CASSSSLAGESYEQYF.